The following is a T cell receptor beta chain sequence with its context. Its antigen is not known. The PCR contained 60 Vbeta and 13 Jbeta primers. The data were produced by immunoSEQ multiplex PCR, yet TCRdb's version contains in-frame clones alone and is incomplete. The top ten clones hold roughly 4% of a sample with 95,000 to 110,000 clones, under 85% of them seen once. The data belong to a study of cytomegalovirus exposure and HLA in healthy donors. Overall study results and limits: Among TCR beta chains, those listed as cytomegalovirus-associated numbered over 150. Upon later analysis, HLA-associated TCR beta chains proved more clonally expanded than other, equally common chains. In a later analysis, about 17,000 TCR beta sequences were associated with HLA alleles at 0.05 false discovery rate. An ancestry cluster, one associated with Asian ancestry, reportedly showed fewer N-insertions than the roughly 670-donor mean in a later analysis.

The CDR3 is 13 amino acids. Germline lookup yields CDR1 SEHNR and CDR2 FQNEAQ (reference sequence). Trimming removed 5 bases at V and 3 bases at J, with 8 bases between. This clonotype was sampled from a man aged 50 or older in good health and CMV-seropositive. Material: PBMCs. The chain combines TRBV7-9 with TRBJ2-1; no definite D call. As DNA, the CDR3 is TGTGCCAGCAGCCCCACATTCTACAATGAGCAGTTCTTC. Its translation is CASSPTFYNEQFF.